Below are 23 T cell receptor beta chains sequenced from a single sample in a study of shared clonotypes between healthy human individuals. Clones were read by immunoSEQ multiplex PCR, and TCRdb kept only the in-frame ones, dropping some. The sample holds fewer than 2.5 million clones, approximately 93% seen once. Specimen: naive CD4+ T cells from PBMCs. Subset meaning: CD45RA+ positively selected. The receptors stem from a young man in good health. Some clones in this sample may be carry-over from other donors' samples.

The chain couples TRBV9 to TRBJ2-7; 9 nucleotides match TRBD2. The germline V gene has CDR1 SGDLS and CDR2 YYNGEE. CDR3 length equals 17 residues. With 0 bases clipped from V and 1 base from J, the junction kept 8 bases outside the gene matches. This CDR3 reads CASSVGDSGRASYEQYF. In DNA form, the CDR3 reads TGTGCCAGCAGCGTAGGAGATAGCGGGAGAGCTTCCTACGAGCAGTACTTC.

Concerning this clone: Distinct nucleotide sequences in the sample also encode this CDR3. As DNA, the CDR3 is TGTGCCATCAGCCCGACAGCCGGGGAGCTGTTTTTT. This gives the protein CAISPTAGELFF. V usage is TRBV10-3 and J usage is TRBJ2-2; possibly TRBD1 for D (5 bases). Germline V lookup: CDR1 ENHRY, CDR2 SYGVKD. Trimming took 6 bases from V and 6 from J, leaving 8 bases between them. This CDR3 is built from 12 residues.

This chain uses TRBV11-3 with TRBJ2-3, with D perhaps assigned TRBD1 or TRBD2 (5 bases each). The germline V gene has CDR1 SGHNT and CDR2 YENEEA. The germline V and J ends were trimmed by 4 bases and 4 bases, with 9 bases remaining between them. The CDR3 runs 13 residues. The CDR3 DNA sequence: TGTGCCAGCAGCTCCCGAGGGGCAGATACGCAGTATTTT. Protein: CASSSRGADTQYF.

The genes are TRBV6-1 and TRBJ1-5; TRBD1 aligns across 9 bases. The CDR3 has 14 residues. Germline CDR1 and CDR2: MNHNS and SASEGT. Losses at the gene ends were 3 bases for V and 10 bases for J; bases not matched to a gene: 7. The CDR3 coding sequence is TGTGCCAGCAGTGAGGGACAGGGTCCTGTTCCCCAGCATTTT. Its protein is CASSEGQGPVPQHF.

The chain uses TRBV2 and TRBJ1-6; 7 nucleotides agree with TRBD1. The germline gives CDR1 SNHLY, CDR2 FYNNEI. V was clipped by 6 bases and J by 5 bases; unmatched bases: 4. This CDR3 region has 14 residues. The CDR3 nucleotides are TGTGCCAGCAGAAACAGGGGTAATAATTCACCCCTCCACTTT. Translated: CASRNRGNNSPLHF.

The genes are TRBV18 and TRBJ2-7; maybe TRBD2 (6 bases). CDR3 length: 14 residues. V shed 2 bases and J shed 4 bases, with 12 bases lying between them. Germline V CDR1 and CDR2: KGHSH, LQKENI. CDR3 in amino acids: CASSPSGGRYEQYF. In DNA form, the CDR3 reads TGTGCCAGCTCACCATCTGGGGGGAGGTACGAGCAGTACTTC.

The CDR3 spells CASSILSGQGHYEQYF. The CDR3 nucleotides are TGTGCCAGTAGTATCCTCTCGGGACAGGGGCACTACGAGCAGTACTTC. The V and J genes are TRBV19 and TRBJ2-7; 10 nucleotides match TRBD1. After removal of 3 bases from V and 3 bases from J, the junction contained 8 bases not matched to a gene. The CDR3 runs to 16 residues. Germline assignment: CDR1 LNHDA and CDR2 SQIVND (reference sequence).

The V call is TRBV4-1, the J call TRBJ1-4; the D is unclear. This CDR3 region has 15 residues. V lost 0 bases to trimming and J lost 0 bases, with 5 bases between them. Germline V gene sequence: CDR1 MGHRA, CDR2 YSYEKL. The CDR3 loop is CASSQDGATNEKLFF. The DNA of the CDR3 is TGCGCCAGCAGCCAAGACGGAGCAACTAATGAAAAACTGTTTTTT.

The rearrangement joins TRBV9 to TRBJ2-1; D assignment may be TRBD1 or TRBD2 (5 bases each). CDR1 is SGDLS and CDR2 is YYNGEE in the germline V gene. Trimming took 4 bases from V and 8 from J, leaving 16 bases between them. CDR3 size: 14 residues. CDR3 amino acids: CASSPRPRGDEQFF. CDR3 in DNA: TGTGCCAGCAGCCCCCGCCCAAGGGGAGATGAGCAGTTCTTC.

With regard to this clone: The germline gene is not matched at one end of the junction; a read error may be the cause. The chain joins TRBV6-6 to TRBJ1-1; 9 bases line up with TRBD1. CDR3 length: 12 residues. CDR1 and CDR2 (germline): MNHNY, SVGAGI (reference sequence). The CDR3 DNA follows: TGTGCCAGCAGTTATGGGGACAGGGAGTTCCGCTTT. Translated: CASSYGDREFRF.

This clone came up once. Other nucleotide sequences in the sample specify the same CDR3. V and J are TRBV28 and TRBJ1-3; D is unclear. The germline V gene has CDR1 MDHEN and CDR2 SYDVKM. The CDR3 contains 14 residues. V was pared by 2 bases and J by 0 bases, with 5 bases between. CDR3 in DNA: TGTGCCAGCAGTTTAGCCCTCTCTGGAAACACCATATATTTT. This gives the protein CASSLALSGNTIYF.

This clone was observed a few times. This chain joins TRBV28 and TRBJ2-2, with D hard to call. The V gene's germline CDR1 is MDHEN and CDR2 SYDVKM. This CDR3 contains 13 residues. Trimming stripped 7 bases from V and 5 bases from J, with 11 bases between. Written as DNA, the CDR3 is TGTGCCAGCAATCTCGACAATACCGGGGAGCTGTTTTTT. It codes for CASNLDNTGELFF.

The V and J genes are TRBV11-1 and TRBJ1-1; 11 positions match TRBD1. CDR1 and CDR2 (germline): SGHAT, FQDESV (reference sequence). The CDR3 sequence is 16 residues long. V shed 1 base and J 1 base; nucleotides not matched to a gene: 2. The CDR3 nucleotides read TGTGCCAGCAGCTTAGGGGACAGGGGGAAGAACACTGAAGCTTTCTTT. This translates into CASSLGDRGKNTEAFF.

Concerning this clone: Within the sample, other DNA sequences also encode this same CDR3. The chain couples TRBV7-2 to TRBJ2-2; 9 nucleotides align to TRBD1. Germline-derived CDR1 and CDR2 are SGHTA and FQGNSA. CDR3 length: 14 residues. J lost 5 bases, V lost 3 bases, and 1 base had no gene match. The CDR3 loop is CASSLGQGTGELFF. The CDR3 DNA reads TGTGCCAGCAGCTTGGGACAGGGAACCGGGGAGCTGTTTTTT.

This chain joins TRBV7-8 and TRBJ2-2; a weak D match, TRBD2 (6 bases). V lost 0 bases and J 2 bases, leaving 13 bases between the germline ends. This CDR3 spans 17 amino acids. CDR1 and CDR2 (germline): SGHVS, FQNEAQ. The CDR3: CASSLAPLALNTGELFF. DNA of the CDR3: TGTGCCAGCAGCTTAGCCCCCCTAGCGCTAAACACCGGGGAGCTGTTTTTT.

V and J are TRBV9 and TRBJ2-5; 8 bases are shared with TRBD2. Germline V lookup: CDR1 SGDLS, CDR2 YYNGEE. V shed 1 base and J 5 bases; nucleotides not matched to a gene: 19. The CDR3 covers 19 residues. The CDR3 sequence is CASSVLPDLRGREGETQYF. Here the CDR3 DNA reads TGTGCCAGCAGCGTATTACCTGACCTACGGGGCCGGGAGGGGGAGACCCAGTACTTC.

The chain uses TRBV6-1 and TRBJ2-7; 10 nucleotides match TRBD1. The CDR3 has 17 residues. V lost 4 bases to trimming and J lost 4 bases; unmatched junction nucleotides: 13. Per the germline V gene, CDR1 is MNHNS and CDR2 is SASEGT. In DNA, the CDR3 is TGTGCCAGCAGTGCGACAAGACCGGGACAGGGGATTTACGAGCAGTACTTC. Its translation: CASSATRPGQGIYEQYF.

V usage is TRBV5-1 and J usage is TRBJ1-5; TRBD1 aligns across 7 bases. The length of the CDR3 is 16 residues. CDR1 SGHRS and CDR2 YFSETQ come from the germline V gene. V shed 4 bases, J shed 1 base, and the junction held 8 bases outside the gene matches. The CDR3 DNA follows: TGCGCCAGCAGCGCAACGACAGGGAGAAGCAATCAGCCCCAGCATTTT. Its translation is CASSATTGRSNQPQHF.

CDR3 DNA sequence: TGCGCCAGCAGCCTCTCCGGGACAGGGGCCCACGAGCAGTACTTC. It specifies CASSLSGTGAHEQYF. The chain joins TRBV4-1 to TRBJ2-7; 10 bases agree with TRBD1. Germline CDR1 reads MGHRA; CDR2 reads YSYEKL. The CDR3 is 15 amino acids. J gave up 5 bases and V 4 bases, and 8 bases lay outside the gene matches.

This rearrangement joins TRBV5-6 to TRBJ2-1; D remains ambiguous. Germline CDR1 is SGHDT and CDR2 is YYEEEE. Trimming took off 1 base at V and 1 base at J, with 9 bases between the two ends. There are 15 residues in the CDR3. The CDR3 sequence: CASSLRARSYNEQFF. The CDR3 region has the DNA TGTGCCAGCAGCTTGAGGGCTAGATCCTACAATGAGCAGTTCTTC.

Turning to this clone: This specimen includes other DNA sequences encoding the same CDR3. The chain has TRBV5-4 and TRBJ2-1, with D perhaps TRBD2 (6 bases). V lost 4 bases and J lost 2, with 10 bases in between. Germline lookup yields CDR1 SGHNT and CDR2 YYREEE (reference sequence). This CDR3 is built from 14 residues. CDR3 amino acids: CASSPGGPYNEQFF. The CDR3 coding sequence is TGTGCCAGCAGCCCCGGAGGGCCCTACAATGAGCAGTTCTTC.

The chain is built from TRBV11-3 and TRBJ2-7; D uncertain. V was trimmed by 4 bases and J by 0 bases, leaving 10 bases between them. Germline CDR1 SGHNT, CDR2 YENEEA. This CDR3 comprises 14 residues. The CDR3: CASSSGRNSYEQYF. The DNA for the CDR3 is TGTGCCAGCAGCTCCGGCAGGAACTCCTACGAGCAGTACTTC. Based on the CDR3 plus reference TRBV11-3 and TRBJ2-7, the full variable domain is EAGVVQSPRYKIIEKKQPVAFWCNPISGHNTLYWYLQNLGQGPELLIRYENEEAVDDSQLPKDRFSAERLKGVDSTLKIQPAELGDSAVYLCASSSGRNSYEQYFGPGTRLTVT.

Details on this clone: The sample carries other DNA sequences with the same CDR3. The genes are TRBV5-1 and TRBJ2-2; D might be TRBD2 (5 bases). Per the germline V gene, CDR1 is SGHRS and CDR2 is YFSETQ. Trimming shortened V by 0 bases and J by 5 bases, and 11 bases separated the two germline ends. The CDR3 sequence is 15 residues long. In nucleotides, the CDR3 is TGCGCCAGCAGCTTGGCCGGGGAAGGGACCGGGGAGCTGTTTTTT. This gives the protein CASSLAGEGTGELFF.